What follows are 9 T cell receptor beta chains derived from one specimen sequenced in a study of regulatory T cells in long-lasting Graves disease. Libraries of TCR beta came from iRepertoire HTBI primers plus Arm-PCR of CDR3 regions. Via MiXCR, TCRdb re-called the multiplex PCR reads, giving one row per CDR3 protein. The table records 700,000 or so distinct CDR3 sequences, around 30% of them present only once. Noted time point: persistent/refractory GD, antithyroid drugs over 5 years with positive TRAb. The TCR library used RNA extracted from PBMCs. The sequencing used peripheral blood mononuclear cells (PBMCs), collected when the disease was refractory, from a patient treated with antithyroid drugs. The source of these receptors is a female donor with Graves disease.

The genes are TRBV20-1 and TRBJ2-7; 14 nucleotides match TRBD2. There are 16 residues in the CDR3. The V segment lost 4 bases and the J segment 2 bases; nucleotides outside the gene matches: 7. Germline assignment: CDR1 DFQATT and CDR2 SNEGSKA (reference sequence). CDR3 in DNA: TGCAGTGCTAACGGGGGACTAGCGGGAGCCCCCTACGAGCAGTACTTC. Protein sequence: CSANGGLAGAPYEQYF.

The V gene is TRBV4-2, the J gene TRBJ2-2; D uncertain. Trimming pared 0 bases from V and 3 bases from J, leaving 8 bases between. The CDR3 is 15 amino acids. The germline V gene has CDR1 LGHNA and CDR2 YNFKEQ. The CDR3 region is CASSQDRPHTGELFF. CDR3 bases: TGTGCCAGCAGCCAAGACAGGCCCCACACCGGGGAGCTGTTTTTT.

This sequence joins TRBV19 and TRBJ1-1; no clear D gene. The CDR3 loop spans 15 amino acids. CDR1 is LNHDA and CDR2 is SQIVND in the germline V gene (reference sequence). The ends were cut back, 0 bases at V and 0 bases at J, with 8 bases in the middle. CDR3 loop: CASSIDRVMNTEAFF. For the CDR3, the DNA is TGTGCCAGTAGTATAGACCGGGTGATGAACACTGAAGCTTTCTTT.

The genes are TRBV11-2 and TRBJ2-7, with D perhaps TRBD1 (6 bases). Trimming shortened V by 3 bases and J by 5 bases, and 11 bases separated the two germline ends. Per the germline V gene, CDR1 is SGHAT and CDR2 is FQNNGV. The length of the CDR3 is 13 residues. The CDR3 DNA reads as TGTGCCAGCAGCTTCCGATACAGGGACGAGCAGTACTTC. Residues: CASSFRYRDEQYF.

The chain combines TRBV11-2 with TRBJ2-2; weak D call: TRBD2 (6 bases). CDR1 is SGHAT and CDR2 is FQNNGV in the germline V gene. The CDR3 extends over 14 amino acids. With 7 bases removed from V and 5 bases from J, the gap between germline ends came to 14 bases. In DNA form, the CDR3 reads TGTGCCAGCACCTCGAGACTAGGGACCGGGGAGCTGTTTTTT. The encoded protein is CASTSRLGTGELFF.

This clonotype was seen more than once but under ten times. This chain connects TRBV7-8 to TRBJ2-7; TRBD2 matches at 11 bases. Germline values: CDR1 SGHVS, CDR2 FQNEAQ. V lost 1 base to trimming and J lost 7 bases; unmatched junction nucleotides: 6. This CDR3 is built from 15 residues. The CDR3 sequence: CASSLGGLAGGEQYF. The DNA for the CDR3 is TGTGCCAGCAGCTTAGGAGGCCTAGCGGGAGGAGAGCAGTACTTC.

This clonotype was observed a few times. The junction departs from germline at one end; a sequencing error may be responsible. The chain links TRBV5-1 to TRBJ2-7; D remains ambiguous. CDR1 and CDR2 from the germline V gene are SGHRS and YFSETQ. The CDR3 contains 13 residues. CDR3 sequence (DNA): TGTGCCAGCAGACCGTCGTGGGACTACGAGCAGTACTTC. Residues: CASRPSWDYEQYF.

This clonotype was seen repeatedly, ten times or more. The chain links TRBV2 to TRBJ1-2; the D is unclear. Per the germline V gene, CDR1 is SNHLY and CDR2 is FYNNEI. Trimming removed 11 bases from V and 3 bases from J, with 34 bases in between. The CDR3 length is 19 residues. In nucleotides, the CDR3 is TGTGCCGGCTCAGGACTCCGAAAAATTACGGCTAAAAATTACTATGGCTACACCTTC. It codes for CAGSGLRKITAKNYYGYTF. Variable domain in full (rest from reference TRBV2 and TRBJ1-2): EPEVTQTPSHQVTQMGQEVILRCVPISNHLYFYWYRQILGQKVEFLVSFYNNEISEKSEIFDDQFSVERPDGSNFTLKIRSTKLEDSAMYFCAGSGLRKITAKNYYGYTFGSGTRLTVV.

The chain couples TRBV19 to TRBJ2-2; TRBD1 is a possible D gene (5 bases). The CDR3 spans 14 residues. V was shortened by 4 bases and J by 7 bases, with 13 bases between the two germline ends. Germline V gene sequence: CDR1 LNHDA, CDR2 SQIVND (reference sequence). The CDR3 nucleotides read TGTGCCAGTAGTAATCTAGGGGCGAACGGGGAGCTGTTTTTT. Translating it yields CASSNLGANGELFF.